The table lists the clone carrying this T cell receptor beta chain with many counts. Antigen unknown. This specimen comes from a study of metastatic and nonmetastatic thyroid tumors. Turning to the study itself: Repertoire comparisons spanned blood and tumor or nodule tissue from malignant and benign thyroid patients. Whole-study findings and limits: Benign nodules reportedly had significantly lower TCR beta diversity than malignant thyroid tumors in blood and tumor.

There were no patients who had received any treatment before thyroid surgery. As handled by the study authors: The study's classifier, a distant-metastasis tool for papillary thyroid cancer, was built using CDR3 differences across clinicopathological groups. TCRdb re-processed the PCR reads through MiXCR. It is TCRdb's table, rather than the study itself, that gives the V and J calls and clone size. The sample includes roughly 19,000 clones, approximately 22% seen only once; the top ten take more than 9%. CDR3 length equals 13 residues. Per the germline V gene, CDR1 is LNHDA and CDR2 is SQIVND (reference sequence). The V end was cut by 1 base, the J end by 10 bases, with 13 bases between.

Material: tumor tissue. This receptor was identified in a male donor with papillary thyroid cancer or a benign thyroid nodule (not recorded which). Some clones in this sample may be carry-over from other donors' samples. The chain recombines TRBV19 with TRBJ1-1, with no clear D. The CDR3 nucleotides read TGTGCCAGTAGTATAGTCGTTCCCCCTAGAGCTTTCTTT. It encodes CASSIVVPPRAFF.